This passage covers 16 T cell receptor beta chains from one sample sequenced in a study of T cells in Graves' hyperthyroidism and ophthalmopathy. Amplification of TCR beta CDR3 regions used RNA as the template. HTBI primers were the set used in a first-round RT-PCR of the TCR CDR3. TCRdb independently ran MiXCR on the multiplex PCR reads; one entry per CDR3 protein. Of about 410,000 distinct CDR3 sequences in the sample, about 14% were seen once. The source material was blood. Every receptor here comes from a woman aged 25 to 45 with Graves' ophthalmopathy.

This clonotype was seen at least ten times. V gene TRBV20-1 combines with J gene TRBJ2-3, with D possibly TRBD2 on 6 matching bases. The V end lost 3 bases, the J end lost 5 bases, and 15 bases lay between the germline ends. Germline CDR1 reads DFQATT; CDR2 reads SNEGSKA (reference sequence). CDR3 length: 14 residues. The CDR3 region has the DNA TGCAGTGCTAGCGCAGCGGCGGGGTTAGATACGCAGTATTTT. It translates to CSASAAAGLDTQYF.

As DNA, the CDR3 is TGTGCCAGCAGTTCTGGACTAGTGGGTAAGCAGTACTTC. Its translation: CASSSGLVGKQYF. The chain uses TRBV28 and TRBJ2-7; 7 nucleotides align to TRBD2. V shed 4 bases and J 8 bases; nucleotides not matched to a gene: 8. The CDR3 is 13 amino acids. Germline lookup yields CDR1 MDHEN and CDR2 SYDVKM.

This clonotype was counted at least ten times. CDR3 sequence: CASSLSGSSYNEQFF. As DNA, the CDR3 is TGTGCCAGCAGCCTTAGCGGGAGCTCCTACAATGAGCAGTTCTTC. This chain connects TRBV12-3 or TRBV12-4 to TRBJ2-1; 9 bases line up with TRBD2. V lost 6 bases, J lost 0 bases, and 3 bases stayed unmatched. The CDR3 spans 15 residues.

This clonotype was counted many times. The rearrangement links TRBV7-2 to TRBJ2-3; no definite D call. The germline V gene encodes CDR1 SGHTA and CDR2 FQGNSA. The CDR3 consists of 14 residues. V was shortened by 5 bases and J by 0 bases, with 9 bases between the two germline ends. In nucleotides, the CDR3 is TGTGCCAGCAGCCACCCCGGGAGCACAGATACGCAGTATTTT. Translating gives CASSHPGSTDTQYF.

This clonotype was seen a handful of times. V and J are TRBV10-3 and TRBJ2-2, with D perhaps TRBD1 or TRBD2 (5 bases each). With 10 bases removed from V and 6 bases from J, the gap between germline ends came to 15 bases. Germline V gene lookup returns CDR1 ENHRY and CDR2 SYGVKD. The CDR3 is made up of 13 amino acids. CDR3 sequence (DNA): TGTGCCACCGGGGACGTTGGGGCCGGGGAGCTGTTTTTT. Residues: CATGDVGAGELFF.

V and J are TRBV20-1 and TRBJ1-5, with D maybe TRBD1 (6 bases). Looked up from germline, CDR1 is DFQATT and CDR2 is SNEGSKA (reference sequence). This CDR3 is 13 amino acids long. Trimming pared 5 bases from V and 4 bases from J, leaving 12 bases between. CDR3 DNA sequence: TGCAGTGCTTTTACAGGGCGGAATCAGCCCCAGCATTTT. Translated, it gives CSAFTGRNQPQHF.

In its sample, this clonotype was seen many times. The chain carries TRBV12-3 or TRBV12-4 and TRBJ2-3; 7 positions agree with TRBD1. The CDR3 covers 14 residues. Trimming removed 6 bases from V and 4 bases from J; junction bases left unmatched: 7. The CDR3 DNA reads TGTGCCAGCAGGCGACAGGGCCCGTCAGATACGCAGTATTTT. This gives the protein CASRRQGPSDTQYF.

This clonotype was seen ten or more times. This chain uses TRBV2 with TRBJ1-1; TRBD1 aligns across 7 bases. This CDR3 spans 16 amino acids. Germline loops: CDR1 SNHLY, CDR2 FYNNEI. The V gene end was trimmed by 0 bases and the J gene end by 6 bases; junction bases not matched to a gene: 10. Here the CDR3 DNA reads TGTGCCAGCAGTGAAGCCACTATAAACAGGGGCTCTGAAGCTTTCTTT. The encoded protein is CASSEATINRGSEAFF.

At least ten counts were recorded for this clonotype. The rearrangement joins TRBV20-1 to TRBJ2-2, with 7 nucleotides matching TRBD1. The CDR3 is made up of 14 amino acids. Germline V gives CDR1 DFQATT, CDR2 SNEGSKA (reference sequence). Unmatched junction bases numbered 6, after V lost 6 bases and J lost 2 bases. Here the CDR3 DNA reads TGCAGTGCCCCCTGGGACAGAAACACCGGGGAGCTGTTTTTT. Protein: CSAPWDRNTGELFF.

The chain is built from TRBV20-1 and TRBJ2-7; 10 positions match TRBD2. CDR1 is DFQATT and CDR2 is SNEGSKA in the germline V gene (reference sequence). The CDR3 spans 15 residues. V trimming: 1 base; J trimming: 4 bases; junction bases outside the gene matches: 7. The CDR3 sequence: CSARGFLAGEYEQYF. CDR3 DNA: TGCAGTGCTAGAGGGTTCCTAGCGGGGGAGTACGAGCAGTACTTC.

CDR3 sequence (DNA): TGTGCCAGCAGCTTAAATACCCTCCGTTCCTACGAGCAGTACTTC. It yields the protein CASSLNTLRSYEQYF. The rearrangement links TRBV7-9 to TRBJ2-7; D is ambiguous. This CDR3 is built from 15 residues. Deletions cut 2 bases from V and 1 base from J, with 12 bases between. Per germline, CDR1 SEHNR and CDR2 FQNEAQ (reference sequence).

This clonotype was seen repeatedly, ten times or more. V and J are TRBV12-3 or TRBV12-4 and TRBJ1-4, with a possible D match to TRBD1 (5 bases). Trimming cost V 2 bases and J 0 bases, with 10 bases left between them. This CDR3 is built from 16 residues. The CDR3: CASSLQGPATNEKLFF. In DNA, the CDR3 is TGTGCCAGCAGTTTACAGGGCCCTGCAACTAATGAAAAACTGTTTTTT.

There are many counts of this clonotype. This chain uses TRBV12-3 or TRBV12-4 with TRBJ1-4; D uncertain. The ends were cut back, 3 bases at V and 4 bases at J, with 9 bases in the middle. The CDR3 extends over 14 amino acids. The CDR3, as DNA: TGTGCCAGCAGTTTTTCACAGAATAATGAAAAACTGTTTTTT. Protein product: CASSFSQNNEKLFF.

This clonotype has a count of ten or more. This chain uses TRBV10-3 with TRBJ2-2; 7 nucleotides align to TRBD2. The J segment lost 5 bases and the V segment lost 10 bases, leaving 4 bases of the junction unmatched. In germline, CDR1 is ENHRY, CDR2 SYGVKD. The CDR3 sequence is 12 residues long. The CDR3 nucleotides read TGTGCCACCCGGACTAGTACCGGGGAGCTGTTTTTT. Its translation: CATRTSTGELFF.

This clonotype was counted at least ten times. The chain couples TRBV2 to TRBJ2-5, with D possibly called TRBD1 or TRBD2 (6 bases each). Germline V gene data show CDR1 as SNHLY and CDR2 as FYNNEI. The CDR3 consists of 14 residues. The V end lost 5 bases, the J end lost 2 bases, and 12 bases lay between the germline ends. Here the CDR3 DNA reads TGTGCCAGCAGTCCGGGGGCAGTGCAAGAGACCCAGTACTTC. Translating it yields CASSPGAVQETQYF. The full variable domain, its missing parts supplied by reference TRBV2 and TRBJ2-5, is EPEVTQTPSHQVTQMGQEVILRCVPISNHLYFYWYRQILGQKVEFLVSFYNNEISEKSEIFDDQFSVERPDGSNFTLKIRSTKLEDSAMYFCASSPGAVQETQYFGPGTRLLVL.

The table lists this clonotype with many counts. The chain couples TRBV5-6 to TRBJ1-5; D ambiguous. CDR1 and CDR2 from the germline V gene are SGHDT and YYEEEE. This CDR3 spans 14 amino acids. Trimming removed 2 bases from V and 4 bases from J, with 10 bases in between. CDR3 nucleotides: TGTGCCAGCAGCTTAAGACCGATAAATCAGCCCCAGCATTTT. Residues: CASSLRPINQPQHF.